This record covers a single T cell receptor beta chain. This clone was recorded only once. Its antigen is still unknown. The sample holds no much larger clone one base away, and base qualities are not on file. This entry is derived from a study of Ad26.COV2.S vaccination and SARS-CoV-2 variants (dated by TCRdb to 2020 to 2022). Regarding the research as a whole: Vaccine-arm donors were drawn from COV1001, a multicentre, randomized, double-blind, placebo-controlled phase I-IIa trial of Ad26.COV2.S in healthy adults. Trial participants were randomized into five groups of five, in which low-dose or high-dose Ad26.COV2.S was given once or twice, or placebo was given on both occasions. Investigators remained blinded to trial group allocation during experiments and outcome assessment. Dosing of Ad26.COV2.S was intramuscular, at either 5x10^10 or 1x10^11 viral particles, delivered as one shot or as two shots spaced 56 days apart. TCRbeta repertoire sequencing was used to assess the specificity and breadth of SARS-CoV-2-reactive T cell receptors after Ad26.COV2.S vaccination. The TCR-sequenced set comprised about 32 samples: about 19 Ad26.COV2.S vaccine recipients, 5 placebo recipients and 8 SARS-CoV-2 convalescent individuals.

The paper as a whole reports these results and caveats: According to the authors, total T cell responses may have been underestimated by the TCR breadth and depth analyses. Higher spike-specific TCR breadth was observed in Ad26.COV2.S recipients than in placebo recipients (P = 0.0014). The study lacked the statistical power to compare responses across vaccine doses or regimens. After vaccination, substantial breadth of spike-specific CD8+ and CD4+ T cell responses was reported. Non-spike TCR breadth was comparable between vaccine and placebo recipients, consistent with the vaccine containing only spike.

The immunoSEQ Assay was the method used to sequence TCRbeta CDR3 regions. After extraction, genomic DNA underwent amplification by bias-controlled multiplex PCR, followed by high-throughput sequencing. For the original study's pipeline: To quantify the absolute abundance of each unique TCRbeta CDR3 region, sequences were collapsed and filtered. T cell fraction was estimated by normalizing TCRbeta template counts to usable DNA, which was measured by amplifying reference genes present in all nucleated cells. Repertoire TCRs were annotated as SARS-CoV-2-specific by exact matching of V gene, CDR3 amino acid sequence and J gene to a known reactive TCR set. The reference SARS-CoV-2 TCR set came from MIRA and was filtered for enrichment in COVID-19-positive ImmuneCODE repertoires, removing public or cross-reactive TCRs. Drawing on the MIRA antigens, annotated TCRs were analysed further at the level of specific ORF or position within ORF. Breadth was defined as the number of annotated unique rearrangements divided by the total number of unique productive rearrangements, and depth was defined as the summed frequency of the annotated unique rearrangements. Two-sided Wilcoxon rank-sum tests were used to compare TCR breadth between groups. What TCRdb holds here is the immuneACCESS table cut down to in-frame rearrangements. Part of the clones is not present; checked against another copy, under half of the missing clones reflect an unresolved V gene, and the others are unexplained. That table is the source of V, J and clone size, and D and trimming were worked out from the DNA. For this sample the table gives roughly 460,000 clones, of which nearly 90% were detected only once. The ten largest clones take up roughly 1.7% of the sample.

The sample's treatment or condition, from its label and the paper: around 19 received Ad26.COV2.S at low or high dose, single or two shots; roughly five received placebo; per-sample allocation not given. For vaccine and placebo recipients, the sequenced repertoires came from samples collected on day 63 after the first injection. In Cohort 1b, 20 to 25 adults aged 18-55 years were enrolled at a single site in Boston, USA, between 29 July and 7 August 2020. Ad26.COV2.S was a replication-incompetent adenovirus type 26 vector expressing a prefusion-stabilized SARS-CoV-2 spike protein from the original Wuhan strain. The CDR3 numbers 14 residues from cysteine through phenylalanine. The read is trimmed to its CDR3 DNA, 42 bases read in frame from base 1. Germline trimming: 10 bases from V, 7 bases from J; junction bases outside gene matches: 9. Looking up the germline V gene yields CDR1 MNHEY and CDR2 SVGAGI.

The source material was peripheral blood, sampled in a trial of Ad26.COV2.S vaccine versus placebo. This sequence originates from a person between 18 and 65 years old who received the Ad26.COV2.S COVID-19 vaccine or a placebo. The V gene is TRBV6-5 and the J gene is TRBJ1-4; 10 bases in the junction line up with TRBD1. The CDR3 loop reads CAIGAGTGVEKLFF. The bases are TGTGCCATCGGGGCGGGGACAGGGGTTGAAAAACTGTTTTTT.